The T cell receptor (beta chain) under discussion was sequenced for a study of blood T cells in healthy people across ages. Alongside a J-beta primer mix, a sample-barcoded 5' primer served in a second PCR lasting 7 to 11 cycles. TCRdb fed the 5' RACE reads into MiXCR, producing one record per CDR3 protein. The sample has around 1,800,000 distinct CDR3 sequences, 39% seen once. Investigators took about 9.1 milliliters of peripheral blood from every donor. Germline V gene sequence: CDR1 MNHEY, CDR2 SVGAGI. The CDR3 is made up of 14 amino acids. V was clipped by 2 bases and J by 7 bases; unmatched bases: 1.

The sequencing input was blood. V gene TRBV6-5 combines with J gene TRBJ1-4, with 10 positions matching TRBD1. The clonotype originates from a human donor in good health. The CDR3 protein is CASSYGTGVEKLFF. The CDR3 DNA follows: TGTGCCAGCAGTTACGGGACAGGGGTTGAAAAACTGTTTTTT.